The 30 T cell receptor beta chains presented below share a single source sample, sequenced in a study of blood T cell repertoires in COVID-19. Clones were read by immunoSEQ multiplex PCR, and TCRdb kept only the in-frame ones, dropping some. The sample consists of roughly 100,000 clones, around nine tenths of them appearing once. Specimen: peripheral blood. These TCRs come from a human donor with COVID-19, enrolled during active disease. The donor label of this sample is uncertain.

The rearrangement joins TRBV12-3 or TRBV12-4 to TRBJ2-3; no firm D call. The CDR3 is 13 residues long. Trimming removed 4 bases at V and 2 bases at J, with 7 bases between. CDR3 DNA sequence: TGTGCCAGCAGTTATACTATCACAGATACGCAGTATTTT. This translates into CASSYTITDTQYF.

This clone was seen a single time. The gene calls are TRBV27 and TRBJ1-5; 7 nucleotides agree with TRBD1. The V gene end was trimmed by 5 bases and the J gene end by 6 bases; junction bases not matched to a gene: 7. CDR1 and CDR2 from the germline V gene are MNHEY and SMNVEV (reference sequence). The CDR3 has 14 amino acids. CDR3 in DNA: TGTGCCAGCAGTATCACAGGGGTCGGTCAGCCCCAGCATTTT. It codes for CASSITGVGQPQHF.

V usage is TRBV11-2 and J usage is TRBJ1-3; D ambiguous. Germline V gene sequence: CDR1 SGHAT, CDR2 FQNNGV. Deletions cut 4 bases from V and 0 bases from J, with 10 bases between. This CDR3 is built from 15 residues. DNA of the CDR3: TGTGCCAGCAGCTCCGACTGGAGCTCTGGAAACACCATATATTTT. Its protein is CASSSDWSSGNTIYF. Variable domain in full (rest from reference TRBV11-2 and TRBJ1-3): EAGVAQSPRYKIIEKRQSVAFWCNPISGHATLYWYQQILGQGPKLLIQFQNNGVVDDSQLPKDRFSAERLKGVDSTLKIQPAKLEDSAVYLCASSSDWSSGNTIYFGEGSWLTVV.

The V gene is TRBV9, the J gene TRBJ2-1, with a possible D match to TRBD2 (5 bases). Germline V gene data show CDR1 as SGDLS and CDR2 as YYNGEE. V lost 0 bases to trimming and J lost 3 bases, with 7 bases between them. The CDR3 spans 14 residues. The CDR3 reads CASSVAAGYNEQFF. The CDR3 region has the DNA TGTGCCAGCAGCGTAGCTGCGGGCTACAATGAGCAGTTCTTC.

V is TRBV6-5 and J is TRBJ2-2; D perhaps matches TRBD1 (5 bases). Germline V gene lookup returns CDR1 MNHEY and CDR2 SVGAGI. The length of the CDR3 is 13 residues. The V and J ends lost 6 bases and 3 bases respectively, with 8 bases between them. The DNA for the CDR3 is TGTGCCAGCAGGGGGCCCGACACCGGGGAGCTGTTTTTT. It yields the protein CASRGPDTGELFF.

V is TRBV6-5 and J is TRBJ2-3, with 7 bases identical to TRBD1. The trim removed 4 bases at V and 2 bases at J, leaving 3 bases unmatched. The CDR3 loop spans 14 amino acids. Germline V gene lookup returns CDR1 MNHEY and CDR2 SVGAGI. This chain's CDR3 is CASSSGQATDTQYF. The CDR3 DNA follows: TGTGCCAGCAGTTCAGGACAGGCCACAGATACGCAGTATTTT.

This sequence joins TRBV10-3 and TRBJ1-1; D not certain. This CDR3 has 13 amino acids. Trimming took off 3 bases at V and 3 bases at J, with 8 bases between the two ends. Germline V lookup: CDR1 ENHRY, CDR2 SYGVKD. CDR3 sequence (DNA): TGTGCCATCAGTGAAGGGAGGGACACTGAAGCTTTCTTT. It specifies CAISEGRDTEAFF.

The chain links TRBV2 to TRBJ1-4, with 7 bases fitting TRBD1. V lost 6 bases to trimming and J lost 8 bases; unmatched junction nucleotides: 6. The CDR3 totals 13 residues. Germline V gene data show CDR1 as SNHLY and CDR2 as FYNNEI. The CDR3 is CASRDTGVEKLFF. DNA of the CDR3: TGTGCCAGCAGGGACACAGGGGTAGAAAAACTGTTTTTT.

V and J are TRBV9 and TRBJ2-7, with 9 bases fitting TRBD1. Per germline, CDR1 SGDLS and CDR2 YYNGEE. The CDR3 is 16 residues long. With 4 bases clipped from V and 5 bases from J, the junction kept 13 bases outside the gene matches. The CDR3 bases are TGTGCCAGCAGCAAAAAACGGGACAGGGTACTCGACGAGCAGTACTTC. It encodes CASSKKRDRVLDEQYF.

This clone was found once. The gene calls are TRBV5-4 and TRBJ2-4; 7 bases map to TRBD2. CDR1 is SGHNT, CDR2 YYREEE, per germline (reference sequence). The J segment lost 9 bases and the V segment lost 2 bases, leaving 8 bases of the junction unmatched. This CDR3 is built from 14 residues. The CDR3 sequence: CASSFIGEGGIQYF. In DNA, the CDR3 is TGTGCCAGCAGCTTTATTGGGGAGGGAGGCATTCAGTACTTC.

The V and J genes are TRBV18 and TRBJ1-1; a possible D gene is TRBD1 (5 bases). Germline CDR1 KGHSH, CDR2 LQKENI. Trimming cost V 4 bases and J 2 bases, with 17 bases left between them. The length of the CDR3 is 16 residues. This CDR3 reads CASSRSRVTVNTEAFF. The CDR3 nucleotides are TGTGCCAGCTCACGTTCTAGAGTGACAGTCAACACTGAAGCTTTCTTT.

This clone is a singleton in its sample. The chain carries TRBV2 and TRBJ2-3, with 8 bases fitting TRBD2. Germline assignment: CDR1 SNHLY and CDR2 FYNNEI. The V and J ends lost 0 bases and 3 bases, in that order; junction bases with no gene match: 5. The CDR3 totals 16 residues. CDR3 DNA: TGTGCCAGCAGTGAAGCCCTAGCGGGTGGTACAGATACGCAGTATTTT. Its translation is CASSEALAGGTDTQYF.

The chain links TRBV4-1 to TRBJ2-1; 9 bases are shared with TRBD1. Germline V gene data show CDR1 as MGHRA and CDR2 as YSYEKL. There are 16 residues in the CDR3. J lost 6 bases, V lost 4 bases, and 10 bases had no gene match. The chain's CDR3 is CASSLRPGQGFNEQFF. In nucleotides, the CDR3 is TGCGCCAGCAGCCTAAGGCCGGGACAGGGATTCAATGAGCAGTTCTTC.

The chain combines TRBV5-5 with TRBJ1-3, with D possibly TRBD1 on 5 matching bases. Per the germline V gene, CDR1 is SGHKS and CDR2 is YYEKEE (reference sequence). Trimming removed 4 bases at V and 0 bases at J, with 14 bases between. This CDR3 comprises 16 residues. The chain's CDR3 is CASSPAGGFSGNTIYF. In nucleotides, the CDR3 is TGTGCCAGCAGCCCGGCGGGGGGTTTCTCTGGAAACACCATATATTTT. The full variable domain, its missing parts supplied by reference TRBV5-5 and TRBJ1-3, is DAGVTQSPTHLIKTRGQQVTLRCSPISGHKSVSWYQQVLGQGPQFIFQYYEKEERGRGNFPDRFSARQFPNYSSELNVNALLLGDSALYLCASSPAGGFSGNTIYFGEGSWLTVV.

V usage is TRBV14 and J usage is TRBJ2-2, with D perhaps TRBD2 (5 bases). Trimming took 4 bases from V and 4 from J, leaving 19 bases between them. The CDR3 extends over 17 amino acids. Looked up from germline, CDR1 is SGHDN and CDR2 is FVKESK. The CDR3 bases are TGTGCCAGCAGCCTAAGACGAGGGTCGGTGGGCACCGGGGAGCTGTTTTTT. Translating it yields CASSLRRGSVGTGELFF.

The chain combines TRBV11-2 with TRBJ1-5; D might be TRBD1 (5 bases). V shed 5 bases and J shed 1 base, with 6 bases lying between them. The V gene's germline CDR1 is SGHAT and CDR2 FQNNGV. The CDR3 has 13 amino acids. CDR3 sequence reads: CASSRGSNQPQHF. DNA of the CDR3: TGTGCCAGCAGCCGGGGGAGCAATCAGCCCCAGCATTTT.

The V gene is TRBV24-1, the J gene TRBJ1-5, with TRBD1 as a possible D gene (6 bases). Germline loops: CDR1 KGHDR, CDR2 SFDVKD. The CDR3 has 12 amino acids. Trimming took 4 bases from V and 7 from J, leaving 7 bases between them. This chain's CDR3 is CATSEGGQPQHF. The CDR3 nucleotides read TGTGCCACCAGTGAAGGGGGACAGCCCCAGCATTTT.

The genes are TRBV2 and TRBJ1-2; 7 nucleotides match TRBD1. There are 14 residues in the CDR3. V gave up 5 bases and J gave up 7 bases; unmatched junction bases: 10. In germline, CDR1 is SNHLY, CDR2 FYNNEI. CDR3 DNA sequence: TGTGCCAGCAGTAGGGACAGCCCGGCAAGTGGCTACACCTTC. This codes for CASSRDSPASGYTF.

The chain couples TRBV6-5 to TRBJ1-1, with 7 bases lining up with TRBD1. The junction had 9 bases not matched to a gene; V was cut back by 4 bases and J by 4 bases. Germline V gene sequence: CDR1 MNHEY, CDR2 SVGAGI. CDR3 length: 15 residues. CDR3 sequence: CASSLEEGAVTEAFF. In DNA form, the CDR3 reads TGTGCCAGCAGTTTGGAGGAGGGGGCCGTCACTGAAGCTTTCTTT.

V usage is TRBV5-1 and J usage is TRBJ1-1; D perhaps matches TRBD1 (5 bases). V was pared by 0 bases and J by 3 bases, with 6 bases between. The CDR3 totals 13 residues. The germline V gene has CDR1 SGHRS and CDR2 YFSETQ. The CDR3: CASSLAGYTEAFF. The CDR3 bases are TGCGCCAGCAGCTTGGCAGGGTACACTGAAGCTTTCTTT.

This chain connects TRBV21-1 to TRBJ2-5; the D call TRBD1 from the table was never checked on the DNA. TRBV21-1 is a pseudogene segment. The CDR3 extends over 15 amino acids. In DNA form, the CDR3 reads TGTGCCAGCAGGTTCCCAGGCGAAGATCTAGAGACCCAGTACTTC. Its protein is CASRFPGEDLETQYF.

The chain carries TRBV5-6 and TRBJ1-5; D remains unclear. CDR3 length equals 14 residues. V lost 0 bases and J 4 bases, leaving 8 bases between the germline ends. In germline, CDR1 is SGHDT, CDR2 YYEEEE. The CDR3, as DNA: TGTGCCAGCAGCTTGGGCCAGATAAATCAGCCCCAGCATTTT. Protein sequence: CASSLGQINQPQHF.

The chain joins TRBV2 to TRBJ1-3, with TRBD1 matching over 7 bases. The CDR3 is 17 amino acids. Germline V gene data show CDR1 as SNHLY and CDR2 as FYNNEI. V was clipped by 8 bases and J by 0 bases; unmatched bases: 13. The CDR3 is CASELPAGTDSGNTIYF. CDR3 in DNA: TGTGCCAGCGAACTCCCCGCGGGGACAGACTCTGGAAACACCATATATTTT.

The chain joins TRBV5-4 to TRBJ2-7; the match to TRBD1 covers 7 bases. V was pared by 4 bases and J by 4 bases, with 14 bases of the junction left unmatched. This CDR3 comprises 16 residues. Germline V lookup: CDR1 SGHNT, CDR2 YYREEE (reference sequence). As DNA, the CDR3 is TGTGCCAGCAGCCCTTTAGGTGAGACAGGGAGATACGAGCAGTACTTC. Translation: CASSPLGETGRYEQYF.

This chain links TRBV11-3 with TRBJ2-7, with a tentative D call TRBD1 (5 bases). Per the germline V gene, CDR1 is SGHNT and CDR2 is YENEEA. The CDR3 consists of 11 residues. V was pared by 3 bases and J by 8 bases, with 8 bases between. The CDR3, as DNA: TGTGCCAGCAGCTTTACAGGAAAGCAGTACTTC. Protein: CASSFTGKQYF.

The chain has TRBV11-2 and TRBJ1-4; D gene unclear. Germline CDR1 reads SGHAT; CDR2 reads FQNNGV. The CDR3 runs 14 residues. V was shortened by 0 bases and J by 7 bases, with 9 bases between the two germline ends. The CDR3 sequence: CASSLERLGEKLFF. CDR3 nucleotides: TGTGCCAGCAGCTTAGAGCGGCTGGGTGAAAAACTGTTTTTT.

The gene calls are TRBV7-9 and TRBJ2-7, with 7 bases matching TRBD2. Germline CDR1 and CDR2: SEHNR and FQNEAQ (reference sequence). The J segment lost 4 bases and the V segment lost 5 bases, leaving 11 bases of the junction unmatched. The CDR3 totals 15 residues. CDR3 DNA sequence: TGTGCCAGCAGCCCCGTTGGAGGGAGGGCGTACGAGCAGTACTTC. This encodes CASSPVGGRAYEQYF. Complete variable domain (other parts from reference TRBV7-9 and TRBJ2-7): DTGVSQNPRHKITKRGQNVTFRCDPISEHNRLYWYRQTLGQGPEFLTYFQNEAQLEKSRLLSDRFSAERPKGSFSTLEIQRTEQGDSAMYLCASSPVGGRAYEQYFGPGTRLTVT.

The chain carries TRBV29-1 and TRBJ2-5; TRBD1 aligns across 7 bases. V shed 6 bases and J 2 bases; nucleotides not matched to a gene: 6. Per the germline V gene, CDR1 is SQVTM and CDR2 is ANQGSEA. This CDR3 is built from 13 residues. The CDR3 region has the DNA TGCAGCGTCCGGGGACAGAATCAAGAGACCCAGTACTTC. Encoded protein: CSVRGQNQETQYF.

The table lists this clone with a count of one. The chain employs TRBV29-1 and TRBJ2-3, with a weak D call TRBD1 (5 bases). Trimming shortened V by 7 bases and J by 9 bases, and 17 bases separated the two germline ends. CDR3 length: 12 residues. Germline CDR1 reads SQVTM; CDR2 reads ANQGSEA. The CDR3 DNA sequence: TGCAGCGCCTCCCTACGGACAACCACGCAGTATTTT. Translated: CSASLRTTTQYF.

As concerns this clone: At one end, the junction sequence differs from germline, possibly due to a read error. The CDR3 here is CPGGGFSNTGELFF. DNA for the CDR3: TGCCCCGGGGGGGGGTTTTCGAACACCGGGGAGCTGTTTTTT. The rearrangement links TRBV6-5 to TRBJ2-2; 8 nucleotides agree with TRBD2. The CDR3 runs to 14 residues. Germline V gene lookup returns CDR1 MNHEY and CDR2 SVGAGI.